These 23 T cell receptor beta chains share one sample of origin, sequenced in a study of T cell responses to AZD1222 COVID-19 vaccine. TCRdb's table, derived via immunoSEQ multiplex PCR, lists solely in-frame clones and lacks some. The table lists more than 95,000 clones, 70% to 90% of them singletons. The sample was peripheral blood, taken on day 0 of AZD1222 vaccination. Receptor source: an adult in good health.

This rearrangement joins TRBV29-1 to TRBJ2-3; 9 bases fit TRBD2. The length of the CDR3 is 14 residues. Germline CDR1 SQVTM, CDR2 ANQGSEA. The V and J ends lost 8 bases and 1 base, in that order; junction bases with no gene match: 7. CDR3 sequence: CSSRAGGGTDTQYF. In nucleotides, the CDR3 is TGCAGCTCTCGGGCGGGAGGGGGCACAGATACGCAGTATTTT.

The chain carries TRBV7-9 and TRBJ1-1; TRBD1 matches 7 bases. J lost 1 base, V lost 5 bases, and 7 bases had no gene match. Germline V gene sequence: CDR1 SEHNR, CDR2 FQNEAQ (reference sequence). This CDR3 region has 15 residues. The CDR3 DNA reads as TGTGCCAGCAGCCTACAGACAGGGCGGAACACTGAAGCTTTCTTT. Translating gives CASSLQTGRNTEAFF.

This clone was counted once. The J gene is TRBJ2-5, the V gene TRBV6-1; a possible D gene is TRBD2 (7 bases). Germline V lookup: CDR1 MNHNS, CDR2 SASEGT. This CDR3 comprises 16 residues. Trimming pared 1 base from V and 4 bases from J, leaving 16 bases between. CDR3 sequence reads: CASSEGRGLVRETQYF. The CDR3 DNA is TGTGCCAGCAGTGAAGGGCGGGGGCTCGTTCGAGAGACCCAGTACTTC.

This chain uses TRBV27 with TRBJ2-1; TRBD1 matches 9 bases. CDR3 length equals 16 residues. V lost 4 bases, J lost 3 bases, and 7 bases stayed unmatched. Per germline, CDR1 MNHEY and CDR2 SMNVEV (reference sequence). The CDR3 spells CASSSPMTGGYNEQFF. The CDR3 DNA reads as TGTGCCAGCAGTTCCCCTATGACAGGGGGCTACAATGAGCAGTTCTTC.

A remark on this clone: An end of the junction differs from the germline gene, which may be a read error. The chain has TRBV3-1 (or the pseudogene TRBV3-2) and TRBJ2-7; D perhaps matches TRBD1 (6 bases). Per germline, CDR1 LGHDT and CDR2 YNNKEL (reference sequence). The CDR3 spans 12 residues. This chain's CDR3 is CASSLCRDNEHF. The DNA of the CDR3 is TGTGCCAGCAGCCTGTGCCGGGACAACGAGCACTTC.

DNA of the CDR3: TGTGCCAGCAGTCTCAAGGGGGGCACTGAAGCTTTCTTT. It is translated as CASSLKGGTEAFF. The genes are TRBV12-3 or TRBV12-4 and TRBJ1-1; D is possibly TRBD1 (6 bases). Trimming removed 5 bases from V and 4 bases from J, with 11 bases in between. The CDR3 has 13 amino acids.

This clone was seen a few times. This chain uses TRBV6-5 with TRBJ1-2; the D is unclear. The germline CDR1 and CDR2 sequences are MNHEY and SVGAGI. The CDR3 is made up of 13 amino acids. The ends were cut back, 2 bases at V and 6 bases at J, with 10 bases in the middle. CDR3 region: CASSYGPVDGYTF. The CDR3 nucleotides are TGTGCCAGCAGTTACGGGCCAGTGGATGGCTACACCTTC.

The chain recombines TRBV7-9 with TRBJ2-1, with 10 bases matching TRBD2. After removal of 5 bases from V and 0 bases from J, the junction contained 13 bases not matched to a gene. Per the germline V gene, CDR1 is SEHNR and CDR2 is FQNEAQ (reference sequence). The CDR3 length is 19 residues. CDR3 loop: CASSSGGGTLPDSYNEQFF. The CDR3 nucleotides read TGTGCCAGCAGCAGCGGGGGGGGCACATTACCCGACTCCTACAATGAGCAGTTCTTC.

This clone has only one observation. J is TRBJ1-3 and V is TRBV19; tentatively, D is TRBD1 (5 bases). V shed 2 bases and J shed 3 bases, with 8 bases lying between them. The CDR3 has 14 residues. Germline loops: CDR1 LNHDA, CDR2 SQIVND (reference sequence). The CDR3 is CASSIQGLGNTIYF. The CDR3 DNA reads TGTGCCAGTAGTATACAGGGACTTGGAAACACCATATATTTT.

The chain employs TRBV5-1 and TRBJ2-2, with 15 positions matching TRBD2. V gave up 4 bases and J gave up 6 bases; unmatched junction bases: 7. This CDR3 is built from 17 residues. Germline V gene lookup returns CDR1 SGHRS and CDR2 YFSETQ. Here the CDR3 reads CASSPGTSGRRPGELFF. In DNA form, the CDR3 reads TGCGCCAGCAGCCCTGGGACTAGCGGGAGGAGGCCCGGGGAGCTGTTTTTT.

This clone showed up just once. This sequence joins TRBV21-1 and TRBJ1-2; the tabulated D call, TRBD1, remains unverified against the DNA. TRBV21-1 is a documented pseudogene. There are 15 residues in the CDR3. The CDR3 sequence: CASSKEGVPNYGYTF. Here the CDR3 DNA reads TGTGCCAGCAGCAAAGAAGGGGTGCCTAACTATGGCTACACCTTC.

The chain joins TRBV6-5 to TRBJ1-2; perhaps TRBD1 as D (6 bases). The CDR3 is 14 amino acids. Germline V gene lookup returns CDR1 MNHEY and CDR2 SVGAGI. V lost 5 bases and J 4 bases, leaving 14 bases between the germline ends. This CDR3 is CASSRVEQGYGYTF. DNA for the CDR3: TGTGCCAGCAGTCGGGTCGAACAGGGCTATGGCTACACCTTC.

The V and J genes are TRBV10-3 and TRBJ2-3, with D possibly matching TRBD1 (5 bases). This CDR3 region has 12 residues. V was trimmed by 4 bases and J by 7 bases, leaving 9 bases between them. CDR1 is ENHRY and CDR2 is SYGVKD in the germline V gene. In DNA, the CDR3 is TGTGCCATCAGTGCGACAGTAAATACGCAGTATTTT. This gives the protein CAISATVNTQYF.

The chain is built from TRBV19 and TRBJ1-4, with D perhaps matching TRBD1 (5 bases). This CDR3 has 16 amino acids. Trimming pared 4 bases from V and 0 bases from J, leaving 12 bases between. Germline V CDR1 and CDR2: LNHDA, SQIVND (reference sequence). Written as DNA, the CDR3 is TGTGCCAGTAGTACCCGACAGACTGCAACTAATGAAAAACTGTTTTTT. Protein: CASSTRQTATNEKLFF. Filled out from reference TRBV19 and TRBJ1-4, the complete variable domain reads DGGITQSPKYLFRKEGQNVTLSCEQNLNHDAMYWYRQDPGQGLRLIYYSQIVNDFQKGDIAEGYSVSREKKESFPLTVTSAQKNPTAFYLCASSTRQTATNEKLFFGSGTQLSVL.

The V call is TRBV10-3, the J call TRBJ2-7; 9 bases are shared with TRBD1. The V and J ends lost 6 bases and 3 bases, in that order; junction bases with no gene match: 9. Germline V CDR1 and CDR2: ENHRY, SYGVKD. The CDR3 totals 15 residues. The CDR3 nucleotides read TGTGCCATCAGGAGTGACAGGGGGGACGTCTACGAGCAGTACTTC. It specifies CAIRSDRGDVYEQYF.

This rearrangement joins TRBV7-2 to TRBJ1-2; 7 bases map to TRBD1. The CDR3 extends over 15 amino acids. Germline V gene data show CDR1 as SGHTA and CDR2 as FQGNSA. V shed 2 bases and J 2 bases; nucleotides not matched to a gene: 5. In nucleotides, the CDR3 is TGTGCCAGCAGCTTACAGGGGGGGGAAAACTATGGCTACACCTTC. Protein product: CASSLQGGENYGYTF.

V and J are TRBV5-1 and TRBJ2-1; TRBD1 matches at 7 bases. Looked up from germline, CDR1 is SGHRS and CDR2 is YFSETQ. The CDR3 is 16 residues long. The trim removed 2 bases at V and 0 bases at J, leaving 5 bases unmatched. CDR3 region: CASSFQGQSSYNEQFF. CDR3 in DNA: TGCGCCAGCAGCTTCCAGGGACAGAGCTCCTACAATGAGCAGTTCTTC.

V and J are TRBV7-2 and TRBJ2-7; 7 bases are a match to TRBD1. Germline trimming cut 5 bases from V and 0 bases from J; bases unmatched to any gene: 4. This CDR3 spans 14 amino acids. CDR1 is SGHTA and CDR2 is FQGNSA in the germline V gene. CDR3 region: CASSRQGTSYEQYF. Written as DNA, the CDR3 is TGTGCCAGCAGCAGACAGGGTACCTCCTACGAGCAGTACTTC. Based on the CDR3 plus reference TRBV7-2 and TRBJ2-7, the full variable domain is GAGVSQSPSNKVTEKGKDVELRCDPISGHTALYWYRQSLGQGLEFLIYFQGNSAPDKSGLPSDRFSAERTGGSVSTLTIQRTQQEDSAVYLCASSRQGTSYEQYFGPGTRLTVT.

This chain joins TRBV9 and TRBJ2-6; D unresolved. CDR1 and CDR2 from the germline V gene are SGDLS and YYNGEE. The length of the CDR3 is 15 residues. Trimming took off 0 bases at V and 0 bases at J, with 4 bases between the two ends. CDR3 DNA sequence: TGTGCCAGCAGCGTAGGGGGCTCTGGGGCCAACGTCCTGACTTTC. This sequence encodes CASSVGGSGANVLTF.

The gene calls are TRBV4-3 and TRBJ2-1; 11 bases fit TRBD1. CDR3 size: 16 residues. V lost 0 bases to trimming and J lost 12 bases; unmatched junction nucleotides: 10. Germline lookup yields CDR1 LGHNA and CDR2 YSLEER. The CDR3 reads CASSQEMGQGESRQFF. The CDR3 DNA sequence: TGCGCCAGCAGCCAAGAGATGGGACAGGGGGAATCGAGGCAGTTCTTC.

J is TRBJ2-5 and V is TRBV4-1; no clear D gene. The CDR3 totals 14 residues. Germline lookup yields CDR1 MGHRA and CDR2 YSYEKL. Trimming removed 2 bases from V and 4 bases from J, with 11 bases in between. CDR3 nucleotide sequence: TGCGCCAGCAGCCAATCGCGAGTTGGAGAGACCCAGTACTTC. Protein sequence: CASSQSRVGETQYF.

This chain connects TRBV19 to TRBJ2-7, with TRBD1 as a possible D gene (5 bases). CDR1 and CDR2 (germline): LNHDA, SQIVND (reference sequence). V lost 3 bases to trimming and J lost 3 bases, with 12 bases between them. The CDR3 is 14 amino acids. In DNA, the CDR3 is TGTGCCAGTAGTATCCGGACACCCGGCTACGAGCAGTACTTC. The encoded protein is CASSIRTPGYEQYF.

This chain connects TRBV2 to TRBJ1-1; 7 bases fit TRBD1. This CDR3 is built from 12 residues. V trimming: 4 bases; J trimming: 11 bases; junction bases outside the gene matches: 7. CDR1 SNHLY and CDR2 FYNNEI come from the germline V gene. CDR3 loop: CASSAEQGRAFF. In DNA form, the CDR3 reads TGTGCCAGCAGTGCGGAACAGGGGAGGGCTTTCTTT.